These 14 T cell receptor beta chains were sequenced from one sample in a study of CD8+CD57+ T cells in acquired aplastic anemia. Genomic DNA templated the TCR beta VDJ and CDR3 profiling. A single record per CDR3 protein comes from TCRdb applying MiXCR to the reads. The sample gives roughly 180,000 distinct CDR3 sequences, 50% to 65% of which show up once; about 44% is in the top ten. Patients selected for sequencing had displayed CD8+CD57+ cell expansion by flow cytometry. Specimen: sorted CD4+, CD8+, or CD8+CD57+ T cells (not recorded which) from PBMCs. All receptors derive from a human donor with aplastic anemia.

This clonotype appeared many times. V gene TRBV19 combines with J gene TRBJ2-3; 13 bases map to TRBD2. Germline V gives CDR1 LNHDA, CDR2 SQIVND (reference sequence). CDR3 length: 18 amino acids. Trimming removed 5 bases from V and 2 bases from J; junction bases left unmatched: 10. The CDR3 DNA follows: TGTGCCAGTAGTTCCAGACTAGCGGGGGGACCAAACACAGATACGCAGTATTTT. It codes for CASSSRLAGGPNTDTQYF.

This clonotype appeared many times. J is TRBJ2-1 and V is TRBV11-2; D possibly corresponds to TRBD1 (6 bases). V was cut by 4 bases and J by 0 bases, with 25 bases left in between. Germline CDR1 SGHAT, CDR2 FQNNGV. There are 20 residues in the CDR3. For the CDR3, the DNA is TGTGCCAGCAGCTCGTCTTCCGGGACAATCGATCTTAGCTCCTACAATGAGCAGTTCTTC. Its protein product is CASSSSSGTIDLSSYNEQFF.

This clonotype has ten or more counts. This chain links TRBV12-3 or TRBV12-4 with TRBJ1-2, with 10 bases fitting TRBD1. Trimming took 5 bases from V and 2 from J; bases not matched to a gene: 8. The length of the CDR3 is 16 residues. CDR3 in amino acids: CASSKHSGQGNYGYTF. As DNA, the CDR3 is TGTGCCAGCAGTAAACATTCGGGACAGGGGAACTATGGCTACACCTTC.

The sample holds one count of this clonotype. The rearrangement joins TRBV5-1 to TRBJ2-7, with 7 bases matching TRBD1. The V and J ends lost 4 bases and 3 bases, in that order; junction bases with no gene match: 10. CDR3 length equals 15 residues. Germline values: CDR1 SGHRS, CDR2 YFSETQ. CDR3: CASSPGQSNNYEQYF. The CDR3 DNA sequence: TGCGCCAGCAGCCCGGGACAGAGCAATAACTACGAGCAGTACTTC.

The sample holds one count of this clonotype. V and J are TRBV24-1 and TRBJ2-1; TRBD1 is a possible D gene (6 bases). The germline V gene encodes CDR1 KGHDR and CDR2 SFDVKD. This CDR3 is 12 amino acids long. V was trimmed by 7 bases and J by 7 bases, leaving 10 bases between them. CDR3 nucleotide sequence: TGTGCCACCAGGGGAACAGGGAATGAGCAGTTCTTC. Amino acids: CATRGTGNEQFF.

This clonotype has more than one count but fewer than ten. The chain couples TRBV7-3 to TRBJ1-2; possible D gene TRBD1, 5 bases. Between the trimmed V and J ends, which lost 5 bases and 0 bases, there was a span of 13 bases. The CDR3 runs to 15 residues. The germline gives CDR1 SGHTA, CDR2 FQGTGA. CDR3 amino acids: CASSPSGVTNYGYTF. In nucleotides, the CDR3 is TGTGCCAGCAGCCCATCGGGGGTTACTAACTATGGCTACACCTTC.

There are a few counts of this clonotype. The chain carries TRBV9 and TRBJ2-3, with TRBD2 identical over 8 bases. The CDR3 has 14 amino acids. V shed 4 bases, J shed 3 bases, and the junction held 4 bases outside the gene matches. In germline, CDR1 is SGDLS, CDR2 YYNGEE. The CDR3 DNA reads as TGTGCCAGCAGCCTCAGCGGGGGAACAGATACGCAGTATTTT. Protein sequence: CASSLSGGTDTQYF.

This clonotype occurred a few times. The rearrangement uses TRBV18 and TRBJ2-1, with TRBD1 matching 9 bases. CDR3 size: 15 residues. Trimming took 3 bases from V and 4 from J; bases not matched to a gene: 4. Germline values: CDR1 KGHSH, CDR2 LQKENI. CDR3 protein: CASSPAGTGYNEQFF. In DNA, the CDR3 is TGTGCCAGCTCACCTGCCGGGACAGGGTACAATGAGCAGTTCTTC.

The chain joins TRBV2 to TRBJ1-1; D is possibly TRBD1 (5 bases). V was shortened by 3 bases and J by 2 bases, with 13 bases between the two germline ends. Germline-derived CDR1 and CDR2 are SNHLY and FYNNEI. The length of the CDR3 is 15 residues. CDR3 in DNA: TGTGCCAGCAGTGAGGCCCGGGGCAGCAACACTGAAGCTTTCTTT. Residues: CASSEARGSNTEAFF. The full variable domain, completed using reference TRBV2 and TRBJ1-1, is EPEVTQTPSHQVTQMGQEVILRCVPISNHLYFYWYRQILGQKVEFLVSFYNNEISEKSEIFDDQFSVERPDGSNFTLKIRSTKLEDSAMYFCASSEARGSNTEAFFGQGTRLTVV.

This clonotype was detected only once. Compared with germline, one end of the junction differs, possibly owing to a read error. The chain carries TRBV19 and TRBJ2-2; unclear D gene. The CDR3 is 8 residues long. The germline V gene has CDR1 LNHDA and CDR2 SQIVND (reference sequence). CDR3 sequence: CATWELFF. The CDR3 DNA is TGTGCCACCTGGGAGCTGTTTTTT.

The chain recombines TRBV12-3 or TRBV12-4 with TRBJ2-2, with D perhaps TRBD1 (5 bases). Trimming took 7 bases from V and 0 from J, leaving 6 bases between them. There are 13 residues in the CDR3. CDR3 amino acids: CASTDTNTGELFF. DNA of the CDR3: TGTGCCAGCACGGACACGAACACCGGGGAGCTGTTTTTT.

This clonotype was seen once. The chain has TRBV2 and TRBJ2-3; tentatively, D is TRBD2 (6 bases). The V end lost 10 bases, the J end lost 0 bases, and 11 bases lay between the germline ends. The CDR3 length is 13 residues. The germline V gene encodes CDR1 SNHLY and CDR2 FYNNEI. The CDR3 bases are TGTGCCATCCCCGGGGGTAGCACAGATACGCAGTATTTT. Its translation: CAIPGGSTDTQYF.

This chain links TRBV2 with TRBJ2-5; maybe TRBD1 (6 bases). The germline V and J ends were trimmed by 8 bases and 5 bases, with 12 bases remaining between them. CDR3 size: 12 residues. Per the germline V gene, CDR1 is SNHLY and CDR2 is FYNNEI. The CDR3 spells CASSDSGETQYF. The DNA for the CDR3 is TGTGCCAGCTCGGACAGTGGGGAGACCCAGTACTTC.

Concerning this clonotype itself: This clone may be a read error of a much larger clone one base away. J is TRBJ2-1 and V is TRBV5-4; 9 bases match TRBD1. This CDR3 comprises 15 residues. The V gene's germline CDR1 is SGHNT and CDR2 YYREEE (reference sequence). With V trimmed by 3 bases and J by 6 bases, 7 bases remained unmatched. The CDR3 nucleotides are TGTGCCAGCAGCTCGGACCCGGGACAGGGCAATGAGCAGTTCTTC. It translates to CASSSDPGQGNEQFF.